The T cell receptor (beta chain) described here comes from a study of T-cell reconstitution after alpha-beta-depleted transplantation in children. Unique molecular identifiers were incorporated during preparation of the TCRbeta library. TCRdb ran MiXCR on the PCR reads and lists one entry per CDR3 protein. The sample holds fewer than 700,000 distinct CDR3 sequences, approximately 13% seen once. The germline gives CDR1 MDHEN, CDR2 SYDVKM. V lost 5 bases, J lost 4 bases, and 16 bases lay in between. This CDR3 contains 15 residues. This TCR was recovered from a male patient between 5 and 17 years old who had a stem cell transplant for acute myeloid leukemia, so the T cells may come from the graft donor. J is TRBJ2-3 and V is TRBV28; a possible D gene is TRBD2 (6 bases). Here the sequenced sample was PBMCs, mostly from graft donor cells, taken 360 days after TCRalphabeta/CD19-depleted stem cell transplant. DNA for the CDR3: TGTGCCAGCAGTCCCTCGACTAGGGCCCCAGATACGCAGTATTTT. It specifies CASSPSTRAPDTQYF.